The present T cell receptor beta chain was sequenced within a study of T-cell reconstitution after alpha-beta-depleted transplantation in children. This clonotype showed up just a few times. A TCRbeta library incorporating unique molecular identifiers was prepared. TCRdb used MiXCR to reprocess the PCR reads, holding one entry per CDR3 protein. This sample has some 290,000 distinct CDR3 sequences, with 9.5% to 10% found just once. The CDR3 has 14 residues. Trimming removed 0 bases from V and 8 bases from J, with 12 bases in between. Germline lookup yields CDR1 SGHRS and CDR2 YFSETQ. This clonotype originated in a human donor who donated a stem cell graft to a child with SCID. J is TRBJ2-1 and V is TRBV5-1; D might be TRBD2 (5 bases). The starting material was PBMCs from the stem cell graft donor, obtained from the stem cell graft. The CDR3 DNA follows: TGCGCCAGCAGCTTGGAGAGGGCTTCAGATGAGCAGTTCTTC. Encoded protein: CASSLERASDEQFF.